These T cell receptor beta chains were read from a single sample in a study of T cells in Graves' hyperthyroidism and ophthalmopathy. MiXCR, applied by TCRdb to the multiplex PCR reads, yields one record per CDR3 protein. Seen here are 600,000 to 850,000 distinct CDR3 sequences, 18% observed once, and the top ten hold 16%. Sequences were obtained from blood. The receptors shown here come from a woman aged 45-60 years with Graves' hyperthyroidism that later progressed to Graves' ophthalmopathy. The CDR3 runs from the conserved cysteine through the conserved F or W. Each record gives: D gene, V gene, clone size, J gene, CDR3 protein, CDR3 DNA. A D gene is named only where the DNA matches it firmly. Some rows have no size entry. The others give once, few or many, or a class for an expanded clone.

TRBD1	TRBV20-1	few	TRBJ1-4	CSARPLTGGNEKLFF	TGCAGTGCTAGACCCCTGACAGGGGGTAATGAAAAACTGTTTTTT
-	TRBV7-2	-	TRBJ1-6	CASSLHRINSPLHF	TGTGCCAGCAGCTTACACAGGATTAATTCACCCCTCCACTTT
-	TRBV2	-	TRBJ2-2	CASSAPVANAGELFF	TGTGCCAGCAGTGCTCCCGTCGCGAACGCCGGGGAGCTGTTTTTT
-	TRBV7-2	-	TRBJ2-1	CASSFLTSSYNEQFF	TGTGCCAGCAGCTTTTTGACAAGCTCCTACAATGAGCAGTTCTTC
-	TRBV7-6	-	TRBJ2-3	CASSSPQGGSTDTQYF	TGTGCCAGCAGCTCGCCCCAGGGGGGTAGCACAGATACGCAGTATTTT
TRBD1	TRBV25-1	-	TRBJ2-3	CASTRTGGTQYF	TGTGCCAGCACCAGGACAGGGGGAACGCAGTATTTT
TRBD1	TRBV7-9	few	TRBJ1-4	CASSSGTGDEKLFF	TGTGCCAGCAGTTCCGGGACAGGGGACGAAAAACTGTTTTTT
-	TRBV10-3	-	TRBJ2-7	CAIWDQSYEQYF	TGTGCCATCTGGGATCAGTCCTACGAGCAGTACTTC
-	TRBV4-1	-	TRBJ1-2	CASSQDARGHLNYGYTF	TGCGCCAGCAGCCAAGATGCCCGGGGACACTTGAACTATGGCTACACCTTC
-	TRBV3-1	many	TRBJ2-5	CASSPFPQETQYF	TGTGCCAGCAGCCCCTTCCCGCAAGAGACCCAGTACTTC
-	TRBV20-1	-	TRBJ2-3	CSAPPARNTQYF	TGCAGTGCTCCCCCCGCCCGGAATACGCAGTATTTT
-	TRBV5-1	many	TRBJ1-1	CASSLVQENTEAFF	TGCGCCAGCAGCTTGGTCCAGGAGAACACTGAAGCTTTCTTT
-	TRBV5-1	few	TRBJ1-1	CASSHIQGLNTEAFF	TGCGCCAGCAGCCATATACAGGGTCTGAACACTGAAGCTTTCTTT
-	TRBV12-3/TRBV12-4	-	TRBJ1-2	CASAYTGTSNRYGYTF	TGTGCCAGCGCCTACACGGGAACGTCGAATCGCTATGGCTACACCTTC
-	TRBV12-3/TRBV12-4	few	TRBJ2-3	CASSKEKRRDTQYF	TGTGCCAGCAGTAAGGAAAAGCGCAGAGATACGCAGTATTTT
TRBD1	TRBV7-9	many	TRBJ2-6	CASSPRGQTSGANVLTF	TGTGCCAGCAGCCCAAGGGGGCAGACCTCTGGGGCCAACGTCCTGACTTTC
-	TRBV3-1	many	TRBJ1-6	CASSQAGQSSPLHF	TGTGCCAGCAGCCAAGCTGGACAGTCTTCACCCCTCCACTTT
-	TRBV7-9	few	TRBJ1-3	CASSLIGGNTIYF	TGTGCCAGCAGCTTAATCGGCGGAAACACCATATATTTT
-	TRBV27	-	TRBJ1-1	CASRARGPMNTEAFF	TGTGCCAGCAGGGCCAGGGGCCCCATGAACACTGAAGCTTTCTTT
TRBD1	TRBV20-1	many	TRBJ1-1	CSARDLEGGSGAFF	TGCAGTGCTAGAGATCTGGAAGGGGGCAGTGGAGCTTTCTTT
TRBD1	TRBV6-1	-	TRBJ1-3	CASSLSTGTDGNTIYF	TGTGCCAGCAGCCTCTCGACAGGGACCGATGGAAACACCATATATTTT
TRBD1	TRBV5-5	-	TRBJ2-7	CASSQDQDRGRYEQYF	TGTGCCAGCAGCCAAGATCAGGACAGGGGGCGGTACGAGCAGTACTTC
-	TRBV2	many	TRBJ1-1	CASRGGGTEAFF	TGTGCCAGCAGGGGGGGGGGGACTGAAGCTTTCTTT
-	TRBV6-1	few	TRBJ1-1	CASTWQGDTEAFF	TGTGCCAGCACCTGGCAGGGAGACACTGAAGCTTTCTTT
TRBD1	TRBV19	-	TRBJ2-6	CASSIDWRRGQGPGANVLTF	TGTGCCAGTAGTATAGATTGGAGGAGGGGACAGGGGCCTGGGGCCAACGTCCTGACTTTC
TRBD2	TRBV7-2	-	TRBJ2-7	CASSLVSGVSSYEQYF	TGTGCCAGCAGCTTAGTTAGCGGGGTCAGCTCCTACGAGCAGTACTTC
-	TRBV6-1	-	TRBJ1-5	CASSQGWETYSNQPQHF	TGTGCCAGCAGCCAGGGTTGGGAAACTTATAGCAATCAGCCCCAGCATTTT
-	TRBV30	few	TRBJ1-2	CAGGVGRPYGYTF	TGTGCGGGGGGCGTTGGGAGGCCCTATGGCTACACCTTC
-	TRBV12-3/TRBV12-4	many	TRBJ1-1	CASSLEQVSDLDTEAFF	TGTGCCAGCAGTTTAGAGCAAGTATCTGATTTGGACACTGAAGCTTTCTTT
TRBD1	TRBV7-9	many	TRBJ1-1	CASSLRPGQPNTEAFF	TGTGCCAGCAGCTTAAGACCGGGACAGCCGAACACTGAAGCTTTCTTT
-	TRBV7-3	many	TRBJ2-1	CASSLRHFGIPGEQFF	TGTGCCAGCAGCTTAAGGCATTTCGGGATACCAGGGGAGCAGTTCTTC
TRBD1	TRBV12-3/TRBV12-4	many	TRBJ1-1	CASTPGQGVDTEAFF	TGTGCCAGCACCCCGGGACAGGGTGTTGACACTGAAGCTTTCTTT
-	TRBV19	-	TRBJ2-3	CASNPTGGDTQYF	TGTGCCAGTAACCCAACCGGGGGAGATACGCAGTATTTT
TRBD2	TRBV2	many	TRBJ2-2	CASSEPGLETGELFF	TGTGCCAGCAGTGAACCGGGACTAGAGACCGGGGAGCTGTTTTTT
-	TRBV7-9	many	TRBJ2-5	CASITNTEKETQYF	TGTGCCAGCATCACTAACACGGAAAAAGAGACCCAGTACTTC
TRBD1	TRBV11-2	many	TRBJ2-5	CASSRGQGAQETQYF	TGTGCCAGCAGCCGGGGACAGGGGGCCCAAGAGACCCAGTACTTC
TRBD1	TRBV12-5	few	TRBJ1-5	CASGLVLFGQGAFYSNQPQHF	TGTGCTAGTGGTTTGGTACTATTTGGACAGGGGGCCTTTTATAGCAATCAGCCCCAGCATTTT
-	TRBV19	many	TRBJ1-5	CASSIRGNQPQHF	TGTGCCAGCAGCATTCGGGGAAATCAGCCCCAGCATTTT
-	TRBV29-1	many	TRBJ1-3	CSVAASPGNTIYF	TGCAGCGTTGCAGCGTCCCCTGGAAACACCATATATTTT
-	TRBV6-1	few	TRBJ1-5	CASRGGDQPQHF	TGTGCCAGCAGGGGAGGCGACCAGCCCCAGCATTTT
TRBD1	TRBV20-1	few	TRBJ1-4	CSASTGGTGKLFF	TGCAGTGCATCGACAGGGGGAACTGGAAAACTGTTTTTT
-	TRBV4-2	-	TRBJ1-2	CASSQDQQDHNYGYTF	TGTGCCAGCAGCCAAGATCAACAGGATCATAACTATGGCTACACCTTC
-	TRBV5-1	-	TRBJ1-4	CASSLEVGEKEKLFF	TGCGCCAGCAGCTTGGAAGTGGGGGAGAAAGAAAAACTGTTTTTT
-	TRBV5-1	many	TRBJ2-1	CASSLGWSYNEQFF	TGCGCCAGCAGCTTGGGATGGTCCTACAATGAGCAGTTCTTC
-	TRBV9	-	TRBJ1-5	CASSPRDYQLDTQHF	TGTGCCAGCAGCCCCCGGGACTACCAACTCGATACGCAGCATTTT
-	TRBV24-1	many	TRBJ2-7	CATSNPGQPEQYF	TGTGCCACCTCTAATCCGGGACAACCTGAGCAGTACTTC
-	TRBV18	many	TRBJ1-2	CASSPLGTETYGYTF	TGTGCCAGCTCACCTCTCGGGACGGAAACCTATGGCTACACCTTC
-	TRBV30	-	TRBJ1-2	CAWSRPTGYTF	TGTGCCTGGAGTAGGCCCACTGGCTACACCTTC
TRBD2	TRBV7-6	few	TRBJ2-1	CASSPPPPTSGVPGINEQFF	TGTGCCAGCAGCCCACCACCCCCTACTAGCGGGGTGCCTGGTATCAATGAGCAGTTCTTC
-	TRBV30	-	TRBJ2-3	CAWKPVTDTQYF	TGTGCCTGGAAGCCCGTCACAGATACGCAGTATTTT
-	TRBV27	-	TRBJ2-1	CASSSVSHNEQFF	TGTGCCAGCAGTTCGGTAAGCCACAATGAGCAGTTCTTC
TRBD1	TRBV5-8	few	TRBJ2-2	CASRPGQTGELFF	TGTGCCAGCAGACCGGGACAGACCGGGGAGCTGTTTTTT
-	TRBV4-1	few	TRBJ1-5	CASSQDQVLDQPQHF	TGCGCCAGCAGCCAAGATCAGGTGTTGGATCAGCCCCAGCATTTT
-	TRBV5-1	-	TRBJ1-4	CASRRGREDEKLFF	TGCGCCAGCAGGAGGGGCAGGGAAGATGAAAAACTGTTTTTT